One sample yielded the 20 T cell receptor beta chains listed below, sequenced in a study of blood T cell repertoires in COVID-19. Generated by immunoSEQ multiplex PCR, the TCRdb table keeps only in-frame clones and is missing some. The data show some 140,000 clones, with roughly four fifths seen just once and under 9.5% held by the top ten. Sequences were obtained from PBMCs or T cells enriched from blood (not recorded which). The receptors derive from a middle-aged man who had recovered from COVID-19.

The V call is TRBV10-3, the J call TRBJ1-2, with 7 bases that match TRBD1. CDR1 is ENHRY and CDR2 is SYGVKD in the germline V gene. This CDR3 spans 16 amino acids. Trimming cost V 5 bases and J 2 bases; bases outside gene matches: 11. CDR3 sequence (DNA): TGTGCCATCAGTACCCCATCCCAGGGGGACAACTATGGCTACACCTTC. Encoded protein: CAISTPSQGDNYGYTF.

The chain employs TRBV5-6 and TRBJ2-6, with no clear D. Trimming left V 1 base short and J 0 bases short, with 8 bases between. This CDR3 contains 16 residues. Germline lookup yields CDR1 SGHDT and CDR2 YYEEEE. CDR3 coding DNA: TGTGCCAGCAGCTTGAAGTGGAGCTCTGGGGCCAACGTCCTGACTTTC. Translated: CASSLKWSSGANVLTF.

The CDR3 DNA sequence: TGTGCCAGCAGTGACACCCATCAAGGGGTGAATACGCAGTATTTT. Its protein product is CASSDTHQGVNTQYF. The J gene is TRBJ2-3, the V gene TRBV6-4; TRBD1 is a possible D gene (5 bases). This CDR3 has 15 residues. CDR1 MRHNA and CDR2 SNTAGT come from the germline V gene. Trimming removed 2 bases from V and 7 bases from J, with 16 bases in between.

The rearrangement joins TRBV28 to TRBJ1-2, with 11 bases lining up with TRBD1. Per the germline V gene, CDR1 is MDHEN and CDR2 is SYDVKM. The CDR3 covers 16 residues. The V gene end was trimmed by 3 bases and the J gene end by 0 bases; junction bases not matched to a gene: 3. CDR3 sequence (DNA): TGTGCCAGCAGTTTGGGACAGGGGGTAGCTAACTATGGCTACACCTTC. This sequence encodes CASSLGQGVANYGYTF.

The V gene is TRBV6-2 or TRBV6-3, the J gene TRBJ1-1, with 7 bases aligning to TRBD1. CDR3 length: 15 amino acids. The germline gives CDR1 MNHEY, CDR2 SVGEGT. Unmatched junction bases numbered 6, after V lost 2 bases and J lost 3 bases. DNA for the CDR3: TGTGCCAGCAGTTACAGGGGGCGTCGGGACACTGAAGCTTTCTTT. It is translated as CASSYRGRRDTEAFF.

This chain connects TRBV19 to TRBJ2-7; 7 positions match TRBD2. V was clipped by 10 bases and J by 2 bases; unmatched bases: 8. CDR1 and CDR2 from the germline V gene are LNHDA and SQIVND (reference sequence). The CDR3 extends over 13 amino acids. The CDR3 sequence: CATRTSGTYEQYF. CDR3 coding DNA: TGTGCCACCAGGACAAGCGGGACCTACGAGCAGTACTTC.

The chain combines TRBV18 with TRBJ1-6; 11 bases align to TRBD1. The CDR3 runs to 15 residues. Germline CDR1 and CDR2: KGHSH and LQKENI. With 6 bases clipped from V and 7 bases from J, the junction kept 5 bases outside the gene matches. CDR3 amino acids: CASSQDRGLNSPLHF. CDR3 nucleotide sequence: TGTGCCAGCTCCCAGGACAGGGGGCTGAATTCACCCCTCCACTTT.

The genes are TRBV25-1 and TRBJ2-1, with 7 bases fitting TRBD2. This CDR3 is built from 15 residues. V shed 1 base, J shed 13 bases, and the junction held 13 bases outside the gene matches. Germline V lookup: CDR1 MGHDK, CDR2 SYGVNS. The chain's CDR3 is CASSELGTTYGSQFF. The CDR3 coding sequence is TGTGCCAGCAGTGAATTAGGGACTACCTATGGATCACAGTTCTTC.

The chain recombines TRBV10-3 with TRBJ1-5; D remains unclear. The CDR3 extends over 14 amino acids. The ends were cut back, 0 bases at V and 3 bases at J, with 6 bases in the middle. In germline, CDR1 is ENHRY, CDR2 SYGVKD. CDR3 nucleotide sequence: TGTGCCATCAGTGAGTCGAGGAACAATCAGCCCCAGCATTTT. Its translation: CAISESRNNQPQHF.

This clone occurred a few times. Here the CDR3 DNA reads TGTGCCAGCAGCTCCCGAGCCCAACCGCCGGTCCAGCAGTTCTTC. Encoded protein: CASSSRAQPPVQQFF. The chain links TRBV7-9 to TRBJ2-1; unclear D gene. CDR1 is SEHNR, CDR2 FQNEAQ, per germline (reference sequence). CDR3 length: 15 amino acids. Trimming removed 4 bases at V and 11 bases at J, with 21 bases between. Complete variable domain (other parts from reference TRBV7-9 and TRBJ2-1): DTGVSQNPRHKITKRGQNVTFRCDPISEHNRLYWYRQTLGQGPEFLTYFQNEAQLEKSRLLSDRFSAERPKGSFSTLEIQRTEQGDSAMYLCASSSRAQPPVQQFFGPGTRLTVL.

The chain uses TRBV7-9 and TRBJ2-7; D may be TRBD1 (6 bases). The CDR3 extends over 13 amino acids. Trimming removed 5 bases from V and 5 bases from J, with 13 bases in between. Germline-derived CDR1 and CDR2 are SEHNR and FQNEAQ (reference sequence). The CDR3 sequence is CASSQTGADEQYF. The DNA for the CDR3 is TGTGCCAGCAGCCAGACAGGAGCAGACGAGCAGTACTTC.

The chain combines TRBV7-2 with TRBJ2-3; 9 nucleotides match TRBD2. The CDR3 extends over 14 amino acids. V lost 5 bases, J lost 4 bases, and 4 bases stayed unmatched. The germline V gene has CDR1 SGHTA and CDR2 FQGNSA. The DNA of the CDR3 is TGTGCCAGCAGCCCGGGACTAGCTGCAGATACGCAGTATTTT. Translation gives CASSPGLAADTQYF.

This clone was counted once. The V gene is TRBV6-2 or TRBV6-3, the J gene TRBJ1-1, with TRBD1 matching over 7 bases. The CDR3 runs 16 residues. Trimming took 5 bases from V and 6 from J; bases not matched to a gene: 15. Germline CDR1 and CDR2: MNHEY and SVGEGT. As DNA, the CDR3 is TGTGCCAGCAGTGACAGGGTCCGCCGGTCGAAGGCTGAAGCTTTCTTT. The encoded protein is CASSDRVRRSKAEAFF.

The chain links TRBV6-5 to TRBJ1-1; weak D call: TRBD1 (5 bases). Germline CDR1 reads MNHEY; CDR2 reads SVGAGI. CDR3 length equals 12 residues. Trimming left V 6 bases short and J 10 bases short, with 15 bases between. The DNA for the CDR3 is TGTGCCAGCAGCCCCAAACTGGGGGGAGCTTTCTTT. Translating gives CASSPKLGGAFF.

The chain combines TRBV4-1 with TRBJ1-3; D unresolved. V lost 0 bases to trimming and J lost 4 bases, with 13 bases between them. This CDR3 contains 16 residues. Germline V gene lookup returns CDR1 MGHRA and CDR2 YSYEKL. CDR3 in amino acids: CASSQDLSMWGNTIYF. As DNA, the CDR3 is TGCGCCAGCAGCCAAGACCTATCTATGTGGGGAAACACCATATATTTT.

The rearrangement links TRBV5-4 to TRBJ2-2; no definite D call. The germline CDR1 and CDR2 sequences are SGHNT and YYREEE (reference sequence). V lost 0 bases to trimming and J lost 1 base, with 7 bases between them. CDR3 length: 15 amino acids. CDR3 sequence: CASSLVSVNTGELFF. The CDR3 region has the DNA TGTGCCAGCAGCTTGGTGTCGGTGAACACCGGGGAGCTGTTTTTT.

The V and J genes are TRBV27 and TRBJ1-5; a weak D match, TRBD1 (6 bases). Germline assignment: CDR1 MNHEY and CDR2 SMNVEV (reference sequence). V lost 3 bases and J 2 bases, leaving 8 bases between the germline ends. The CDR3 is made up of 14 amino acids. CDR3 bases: TGTGCCAGCAGTTTTAACAGGGGCAATCAGCCCCAGCATTTT. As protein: CASSFNRGNQPQHF.

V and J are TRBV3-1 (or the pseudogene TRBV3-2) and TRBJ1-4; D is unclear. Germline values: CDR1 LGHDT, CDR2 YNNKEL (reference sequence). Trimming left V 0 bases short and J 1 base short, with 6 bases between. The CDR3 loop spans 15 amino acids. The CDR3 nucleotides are TGTGCCAGCAGCCAAGATGGAGAAACTAATGAAAAACTGTTTTTT. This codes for CASSQDGETNEKLFF.

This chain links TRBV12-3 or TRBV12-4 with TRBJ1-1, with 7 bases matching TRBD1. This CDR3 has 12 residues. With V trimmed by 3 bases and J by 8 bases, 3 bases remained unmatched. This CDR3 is CASSLTGMEAFF. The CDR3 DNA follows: TGTGCCAGCAGTTTGACAGGGATGGAAGCTTTCTTT.

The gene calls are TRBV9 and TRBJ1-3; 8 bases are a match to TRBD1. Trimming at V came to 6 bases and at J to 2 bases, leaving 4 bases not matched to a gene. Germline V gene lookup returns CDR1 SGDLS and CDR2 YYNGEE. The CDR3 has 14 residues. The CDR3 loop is CASTRQGTGNTIYF. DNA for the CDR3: TGTGCCAGCACTCGACAGGGGACTGGAAACACCATATATTTT. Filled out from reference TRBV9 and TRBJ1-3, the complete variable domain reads DSGVTQTPKHLITATGQRVTLRCSPRSGDLSVYWYQQSLDQGLQFLIQYYNGEERAKGNILERFSAQQFPDLHSELNLSSLELGDSALYFCASTRQGTGNTIYFGEGSWLTVV.